This T cell receptor delta chain appears in the sequencing data of a study of gamma-delta chains in newborns, infants, children (dated by TCRdb to between 2017 and 2020). Regarding the complete study: According to the study title, microbial exposure causes polyclonal expansion of innate gammadelta T cells right after birth. Right after human newborns were born, the researchers looked at the way microbial exposure shaped their populations of innate gammadelta T cells.

In regard to this clone: Its antigen target is currently unknown. Qualities for individual bases were not recorded, and no much larger clone is one base off. The sample carries other DNA sequences with the same CDR3.

For sequencing, an Illumina MiSeq was employed. Clonotypes were called again by TCRdb from the public reads via CATT, and duplicate nucleotide sequences were then merged into one entry. The sample profile shows approximately 11,000 delta-chain clones; 3.5% of them were found once. 7.5% to 9.5% of the sample is held by the ten biggest clonotypes. V and J are trimmed by 4 bases and 2 bases, and the gene matches miss 16 bases of the junction. The germline V gene specifies GEAIGNYY as CDR1 and EKD as CDR2. From cysteine to phenylalanine, the CDR3 is 18 amino acids long. CDR3 DNA only is kept here, 54 bases in frame from base 1.

The sample comprised blood. This TCR was recovered from a child who was a newborn, infant or young child, either healthy, febrile or measles-vaccinated (not recorded which). The chain is encoded by TRDV2 joined to TRDJ1, and 9 junctional nucleotides match TRDD3. The DNA sequence is TGTGCCTGTGAGCGTACCTTACCGACCCTGGGGGATACCGATAAACTCATCTTT. It is translated as CACERTLPTLGDTDKLIF.